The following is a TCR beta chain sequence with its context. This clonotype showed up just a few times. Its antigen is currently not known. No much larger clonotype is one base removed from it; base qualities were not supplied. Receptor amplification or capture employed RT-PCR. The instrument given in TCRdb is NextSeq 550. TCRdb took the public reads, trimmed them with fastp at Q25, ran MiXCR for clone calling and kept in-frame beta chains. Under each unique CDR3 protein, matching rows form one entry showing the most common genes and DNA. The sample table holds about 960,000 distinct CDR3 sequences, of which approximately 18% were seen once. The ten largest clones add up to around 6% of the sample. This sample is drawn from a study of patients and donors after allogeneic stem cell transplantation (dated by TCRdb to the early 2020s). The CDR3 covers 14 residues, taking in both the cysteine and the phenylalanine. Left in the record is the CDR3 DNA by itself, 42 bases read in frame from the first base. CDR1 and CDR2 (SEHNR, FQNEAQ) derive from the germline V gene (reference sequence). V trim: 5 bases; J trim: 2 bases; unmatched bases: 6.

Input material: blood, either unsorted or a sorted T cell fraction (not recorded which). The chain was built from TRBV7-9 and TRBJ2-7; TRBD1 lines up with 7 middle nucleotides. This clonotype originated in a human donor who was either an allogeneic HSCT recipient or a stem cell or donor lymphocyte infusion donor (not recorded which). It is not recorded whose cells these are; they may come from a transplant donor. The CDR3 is CASSLRGQTYEQYF. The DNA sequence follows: TGTGCCAGCAGCCTAAGGGGGCAGACCTACGAGCAGTACTTC. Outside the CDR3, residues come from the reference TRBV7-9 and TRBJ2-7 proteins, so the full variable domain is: DTGVSQNPRHKITKRGQNVTFRCDPISEHNRLYWYRQTLGQGPEFLTYFQNEAQLEKSRLLSDRFSAERPKGSFSTLEIQRTEQGDSAMYLCASSLRGQTYEQYFGPGTRLTVT.